The 30 T cell receptor beta chains in this list originate from one sample, sequenced in a study of blood T cell repertoires in COVID-19. Profiling relied on immunoSEQ multiplex PCR, and the TCRdb table lists in-frame clones only, not all of them. The data hold fewer than 350,000 clones, with 75% to 95% observed a single time. Sequencing was done on a sample of PBMCs or T cells enriched from blood (not recorded which). All receptors derive from a man aged 40-49 years who had been exposed to COVID-19.

The chain has TRBV10-2 and TRBJ2-2; the D is unclear. Looked up from germline, CDR1 is WSHSY and CDR2 is SAAADI. The V gene lost 4 bases and the J gene lost 1 base, with 4 bases spanning the gap. This CDR3 has 13 residues. The DNA of the CDR3 is TGCGCCAGCAGTGGGCTGAACACCGGGGAGCTGTTTTTT. It codes for CASSGLNTGELFF.

This chain links TRBV13 with TRBJ1-2; D ambiguous. Trimming stripped 5 bases from V and 0 bases from J, with 10 bases between. This CDR3 region has 14 residues. The V gene's germline CDR1 is PRHDT and CDR2 FYEKMQ (reference sequence). The DNA of the CDR3 is TGTGCCAGCAGCCCCCAGAAAGCTAACTATGGCTACACCTTC. Amino acids: CASSPQKANYGYTF.

CDR3 in amino acids: CASRKLAGGPSGNEQFF. The CDR3 bases are TGTGCCAGCAGAAAACTAGCGGGAGGGCCCTCGGGTAATGAGCAGTTCTTC. The chain links TRBV27 to TRBJ2-1, with 13 bases that match TRBD2. Germline CDR1 is MNHEY and CDR2 is SMNVEV (reference sequence). This CDR3 region has 17 residues. Losses at the gene ends were 6 bases for V and 7 bases for J; bases not matched to a gene: 12.

The chain has TRBV11-1 and TRBJ2-5; a weak D match, TRBD1 (6 bases). V lost 3 bases, J lost 2 bases, and 13 bases lay in between. This CDR3 is 15 amino acids long. Germline CDR1 reads SGHAT; CDR2 reads FQDESV (reference sequence). The CDR3 region is CASSFVQGLQETQYF. The CDR3 bases are TGTGCCAGCAGCTTTGTTCAGGGGCTACAAGAGACCCAGTACTTC. The variable domain in full, with the rest retrieved from reference TRBV11-1 and TRBJ2-5, is EAEVAQSPRYKITEKSQAVAFWCDPISGHATLYWYRQILGQGPELLVQFQDESVVDDSQLPKDRFSAERLKGVDSTLKIQPAELGDSAMYLCASSFVQGLQETQYFGPGTRLLVL.

This clone was seen a single time. The same CDR3 also results from other DNA sequences found in this sample. The V call is TRBV27, the J call TRBJ2-7; 9 bases line up with TRBD1. Trimming removed 4 bases from V and 2 bases from J; junction bases left unmatched: 3. The CDR3 is 14 residues long. Germline loops: CDR1 MNHEY, CDR2 SMNVEV (reference sequence). This chain's CDR3 is CASSSGQGPYEQYF. The DNA for the CDR3 is TGTGCCAGCAGTTCGGGACAGGGTCCCTACGAGCAGTACTTC.

The chain links TRBV2 to TRBJ2-7; TRBD2 might be the D (6 bases). CDR1 and CDR2 from the germline V gene are SNHLY and FYNNEI. CDR3 length: 15 residues. V was shortened by 4 bases and J by 2 bases, with 15 bases between the two germline ends. The CDR3 nucleotides are TGTGCCAGCAGTGGGGTGGAGGGACCGGCCTACGAGCAGTACTTC. This translates into CASSGVEGPAYEQYF.

This chain links TRBV7-2 with TRBJ2-1, with 9 nucleotides matching TRBD1. This CDR3 comprises 15 residues. V was clipped by 1 base and J by 4 bases; unmatched bases: 2. The germline V gene encodes CDR1 SGHTA and CDR2 FQGNSA. CDR3 loop: CASSLGGTGYNEQFF. In nucleotides, the CDR3 is TGTGCCAGCAGCTTAGGTGGGACAGGGTACAATGAGCAGTTCTTC.

The chain couples TRBV30 to TRBJ2-5; 9 nucleotides match TRBD1. Germline assignment: CDR1 GTSNPN and CDR2 SVGIG (reference sequence). The CDR3 is 15 amino acids. The V gene end was trimmed by 2 bases and the J gene end by 1 base; junction bases not matched to a gene: 5. CDR3 bases: TGTGCCTGGAGTCCCCGGGACAGGGTCCAAGAGACCCAGTACTTC. This translates into CAWSPRDRVQETQYF.

The chain links TRBV28 to TRBJ2-2; 8 nucleotides agree with TRBD2. The germline CDR1 and CDR2 sequences are MDHEN and SYDVKM. The CDR3 runs to 17 residues. J was trimmed by 2 bases and V by 3 bases; bases with no gene match: 8. The CDR3 nucleotides are TGTGCCAGCAGTTTTACCCATAGCGGGATTAACACCGGGGAGCTGTTTTTT. This translates into CASSFTHSGINTGELFF.

This chain joins TRBV19 and TRBJ1-1, with 7 nucleotides matching TRBD1. Unmatched junction bases numbered 11, after V lost 7 bases and J lost 3 bases. CDR1 LNHDA and CDR2 SQIVND come from the germline V gene (reference sequence). The CDR3 is made up of 15 amino acids. The CDR3 DNA reads TGTGCCAGTAACCATCCTCAAGGGGGCTACACTGAAGCTTTCTTT. This translates into CASNHPQGGYTEAFF.

The chain carries TRBV7-9 and TRBJ1-5; 8 nucleotides agree with TRBD1. The germline V gene has CDR1 SEHNR and CDR2 FQNEAQ (reference sequence). This CDR3 comprises 15 residues. The J segment lost 5 bases and the V segment lost 1 base, leaving 4 bases of the junction unmatched. CDR3 amino acids: CASSLGTGYDQPQHF. CDR3 in DNA: TGTGCCAGCAGCTTAGGGACAGGGTACGATCAGCCCCAGCATTTT. The full variable domain, its missing parts supplied by reference TRBV7-9 and TRBJ1-5, is DTGVSQNPRHKITKRGQNVTFRCDPISEHNRLYWYRQTLGQGPEFLTYFQNEAQLEKSRLLSDRFSAERPKGSFSTLEIQRTEQGDSAMYLCASSLGTGYDQPQHFGDGTRLSIL.

The J gene is TRBJ1-1, the V gene TRBV30, with a weak D call TRBD1 (5 bases). Trimming took 5 bases from V and 1 from J, leaving 14 bases between them. This CDR3 comprises 14 residues. Germline V gene lookup returns CDR1 GTSNPN and CDR2 SVGIG (reference sequence). CDR3 amino acids: CAWARDLRNTEAFF. The CDR3 DNA sequence: TGTGCCTGGGCCCGGGACTTGAGGAACACTGAAGCTTTCTTT.

This clone occurred once. V and J are TRBV7-3 and TRBJ2-1; 8 nucleotides agree with TRBD2. The ends lost 6 bases at V and 6 bases at J; junction bases unmatched: 7. Germline CDR1 reads SGHTA; CDR2 reads FQGTGA. CDR3 length: 14 amino acids. The CDR3 coding sequence is TGTGCCAGCAGTACTGGGACTAGTAGCAATGAGCAGTTCTTC. Translated: CASSTGTSSNEQFF.

A note on this clone: An end of the junction does not agree with germline; a read error may underlie this. This chain links TRBV2 with TRBJ1-1, with 7 bases identical to TRBD1. Per the germline V gene, CDR1 is SNHLY and CDR2 is FYNNEI. The CDR3 consists of 10 residues. The CDR3 DNA is TGTGCCAGCAGGGGGACAGAAGCGTTCTTT. Translating it yields CASRGTEAFF.

This clone has a single count. The chain couples TRBV5-1 to TRBJ2-5, with D possibly TRBD1 on 5 matching bases. CDR1 is SGHRS and CDR2 is YFSETQ in the germline V gene. V lost 0 bases and J lost 5, with 8 bases in between. The CDR3 consists of 13 residues. This CDR3 reads CASSLGGLETQYF. The CDR3 coding sequence is TGCGCCAGCAGCTTGGGGGGCTTGGAGACCCAGTACTTC.

The rearrangement links TRBV30 to TRBJ1-1, with 7 bases fitting TRBD1. This CDR3 spans 16 amino acids. J lost 2 bases, V lost 1 base, and 10 bases had no gene match. Germline V gene data show CDR1 as GTSNPN and CDR2 as SVGIG (reference sequence). The CDR3 DNA follows: TGTGCCTGGAGTGCAAGGTGGGACAGAAGAAACACTGAAGCTTTCTTT. As protein: CAWSARWDRRNTEAFF.

The chain links TRBV5-4 to TRBJ2-4; D may be TRBD2 (6 bases). The germline CDR1 and CDR2 sequences are SGHNT and YYREEE (reference sequence). The CDR3 extends over 15 amino acids. V was cut by 0 bases and J by 3 bases, with 10 bases left in between. The CDR3 reads CASSLAGVDKNIQYF. CDR3 DNA: TGTGCCAGCAGCTTGGCGGGAGTGGACAAAAACATTCAGTACTTC.

The chain employs TRBV12-5 and TRBJ1-5; 9 bases are a match to TRBD1. The CDR3 covers 14 residues. Trimming removed 3 bases from V and 6 bases from J; junction bases left unmatched: 3. Germline CDR1 and CDR2: LGHNT and FRNRAP. For the CDR3, the DNA is TGTGCTAGTGGTTTACAGGGGGCGTCTCAGCCCCAGCATTTT. Translated: CASGLQGASQPQHF. Full variable domain (outside the CDR3, taken from reference TRBV12-5 and TRBJ1-5): DARVTQTPRHKVTEMGQEVTMRCQPILGHNTVFWYRQTMMQGLELLAYFRNRAPLDDSGMPKDRFSAEMPDATLATLKIQPSEPRDSAVYFCASGLQGASQPQHFGDGTRLSIL.

The chain couples TRBV19 to TRBJ1-6; D is possibly TRBD1 (5 bases). CDR1 is LNHDA, CDR2 SQIVND, per germline (reference sequence). Deletions cut 3 bases from V and 5 bases from J, with 8 bases between. This CDR3 has 14 residues. In DNA form, the CDR3 reads TGTGCCAGTAGTATCAGACAGAATAATTCACCCCTCCACTTT. Translating gives CASSIRQNNSPLHF.

The genes are TRBV11-2 and TRBJ2-1, with 9 nucleotides matching TRBD2. Germline CDR1 reads SGHAT; CDR2 reads FQNNGV. The CDR3 has 17 residues. V lost 1 base and J lost 4; bases outside the gene matches: 8. The CDR3 loop reads CASSLVRGGRTYNEQFF. As DNA, the CDR3 is TGTGCCAGCAGCTTAGTGCGGGGGGGACGGACTTACAATGAGCAGTTCTTC. The full variable domain, in which reference TRBV11-2 and TRBJ2-1 provide the parts outside the CDR3, is EAGVAQSPRYKIIEKRQSVAFWCNPISGHATLYWYQQILGQGPKLLIQFQNNGVVDDSQLPKDRFSAERLKGVDSTLKIQPAKLEDSAVYLCASSLVRGGRTYNEQFFGPGTRLTVL.

A word on this clone: A junction end diverges from the germline sequence, so it may reflect a read error. This chain links TRBV5-1 with TRBJ2-1; 9 bases align to TRBD2. The CDR3 is made up of 15 amino acids. Germline lookup yields CDR1 SGHRS and CDR2 YFSETQ. CDR3 nucleotide sequence: TGCGCCAGCAGCTACACCGGGACTAGCTACTATGAGCAGTTCTTC. Residues: CASSYTGTSYYEQFF. Filled out from reference TRBV5-1 and TRBJ2-1, the complete variable domain reads KAGVTQTPRYLIKTRGQQVTLSCSPISGHRSVSWYQQTPGQGLQFLFEYFSETQRNKGNFPGRFSGRQFSNSRSEMNVSTLELGDSALYLCASSYTGTSYYEQFFGPGTRLTVL.

The chain combines TRBV5-4 with TRBJ1-4; 7 nucleotides align to TRBD1. This CDR3 has 15 residues. Germline V gene lookup returns CDR1 SGHNT and CDR2 YYREEE (reference sequence). V shed 4 bases and J 4 bases; nucleotides not matched to a gene: 7. CDR3 in amino acids: CASSVRTGDNEKLFF. The CDR3 coding sequence is TGTGCCAGCAGCGTACGGACAGGTGATAATGAAAAACTGTTTTTT.

The gene calls are TRBV5-1 and TRBJ2-7; tentative D call: TRBD2 (6 bases). CDR1 and CDR2 (germline): SGHRS, YFSETQ. The CDR3 contains 16 residues. Trimming shortened V by 2 bases and J by 4 bases, and 19 bases separated the two germline ends. This CDR3 is CASSFPLGGTRYEQYF. CDR3 bases: TGCGCCAGCAGCTTTCCCCTGGGAGGTACCCGATACGAGCAGTACTTC. Full variable domain (remainder filled in from reference TRBV5-1 and TRBJ2-7): KAGVTQTPRYLIKTRGQQVTLSCSPISGHRSVSWYQQTPGQGLQFLFEYFSETQRNKGNFPGRFSGRQFSNSRSEMNVSTLELGDSALYLCASSFPLGGTRYEQYFGPGTRLTVT.

This chain connects TRBV19 to TRBJ1-2; no reliable D call. Between the trimmed V and J ends, which lost 7 bases and 0 bases, there was a span of 18 bases. Germline values: CDR1 LNHDA, CDR2 SQIVND (reference sequence). The CDR3 loop spans 16 amino acids. DNA of the CDR3: TGTGCCAGTACGCCGACGGCAGGCCCAGCTAACTATGGCTACACCTTC. Translated, it gives CASTPTAGPANYGYTF.

The DNA of the CDR3 is TGTGCCAGCAGTATTCATAGCGTTGGCACAGATACGCAGTATTTT. Amino acids: CASSIHSVGTDTQYF. The chain couples TRBV6-5 to TRBJ2-3, with D possibly matching TRBD2 (5 bases). Germline V gene lookup returns CDR1 MNHEY and CDR2 SVGAGI. Trimming pared 5 bases from V and 1 base from J, leaving 13 bases between. The CDR3 runs to 15 residues.

This chain connects TRBV19 to TRBJ2-7, with 11 bases fitting TRBD1. Germline V gene sequence: CDR1 LNHDA, CDR2 SQIVND (reference sequence). With V trimmed by 11 bases and J by 3 bases, 12 bases remained unmatched. CDR3 length: 15 amino acids. The chain's CDR3 is CAASNPGQGDYEQYF. In DNA, the CDR3 is TGTGCCGCCTCGAATCCGGGACAGGGGGACTACGAGCAGTACTTC.

The genes are TRBV28 and TRBJ1-1; D uncertain. CDR3 length: 11 residues. The germline CDR1 and CDR2 sequences are MDHEN and SYDVKM. V shed 6 bases and J shed 7 bases, with 9 bases lying between them. The CDR3 sequence: CASRYGREAFF. CDR3 sequence (DNA): TGTGCCAGCAGGTATGGCCGTGAAGCTTTCTTT.

The J gene is TRBJ2-2, the V gene TRBV19; D gene unclear. The CDR3 has 13 residues. Per the germline V gene, CDR1 is LNHDA and CDR2 is SQIVND (reference sequence). V was cut by 4 bases and J by 6 bases, with 9 bases left in between. In DNA form, the CDR3 reads TGTGCCAGTAGTACCAACCGAGCCGGGGAGCTGTTTTTT. Translating gives CASSTNRAGELFF.

This chain links TRBV12-3 or TRBV12-4 with TRBJ1-2, with 7 bases aligning to TRBD1. This CDR3 comprises 13 residues. The J segment lost 4 bases and the V segment lost 4 bases, leaving 3 bases of the junction unmatched. The CDR3 sequence is CASSSGQLYGYTF. In DNA, the CDR3 is TGTGCCAGCAGTTCGGGACAGCTCTATGGCTACACCTTC.

This clone was seen more than once but under ten times. The chain uses TRBV30 and TRBJ1-2; 7 bases are shared with TRBD1. The trim removed 2 bases at V and 7 bases at J, leaving 13 bases unmatched. The CDR3 is 15 amino acids. Looked up from germline, CDR1 is GTSNPN and CDR2 is SVGIG (reference sequence). CDR3 residues: CAWSQDPTGLVGYTF. CDR3 nucleotide sequence: TGTGCCTGGAGTCAGGACCCGACAGGGCTTGTTGGCTACACCTTC.